This T cell receptor beta chain was recorded in a study of metastatic and nonmetastatic thyroid tumors. Overall study: Comparative analysis of repertoires was undertaken across blood and tumor or nodule tissue obtained from malignant and benign thyroid patients. Whole-study findings and limits: Reportedly, malignant thyroid tumors had significantly higher TCR beta diversity than benign nodules, in blood and tumor.

For this clone: Its antigen is as yet unknown.

Patients underwent thyroid surgery, and none had received any treatment before it. Authors' processing steps: The distant-metastasis classifier for papillary thyroid cancer was built from CDR3 differences across clinicopathological groups. TCRdb re-clonotyped the PCR reads via MiXCR. These V and J calls rely on TCRdb rather than the paper's analysis. The table shows about 4,400 clones, with 30% to 45% occurring only once. The CDR3 consists of 15 residues. The V segment lost 6 bases and the J segment 4 bases; nucleotides outside the gene matches: 10. Germline CDR1 reads MNHEY; CDR2 reads SMNVEV (reference sequence).

This rearrangement joins TRBV27 to TRBJ1-2; 8 nucleotides align to TRBD1. The receptor was isolated from a male donor with papillary thyroid cancer or a benign thyroid nodule (not recorded which). Some clones in this sample may be carry-over from other donors' samples. Sequencing was performed on adjacent normal tissue. The CDR3 DNA reads as TGTGCCAGCAGCTTAGGACAGGGAATAGGCTATGGCTACACCTTC. Translated, it gives CASSLGQGIGYGYTF.